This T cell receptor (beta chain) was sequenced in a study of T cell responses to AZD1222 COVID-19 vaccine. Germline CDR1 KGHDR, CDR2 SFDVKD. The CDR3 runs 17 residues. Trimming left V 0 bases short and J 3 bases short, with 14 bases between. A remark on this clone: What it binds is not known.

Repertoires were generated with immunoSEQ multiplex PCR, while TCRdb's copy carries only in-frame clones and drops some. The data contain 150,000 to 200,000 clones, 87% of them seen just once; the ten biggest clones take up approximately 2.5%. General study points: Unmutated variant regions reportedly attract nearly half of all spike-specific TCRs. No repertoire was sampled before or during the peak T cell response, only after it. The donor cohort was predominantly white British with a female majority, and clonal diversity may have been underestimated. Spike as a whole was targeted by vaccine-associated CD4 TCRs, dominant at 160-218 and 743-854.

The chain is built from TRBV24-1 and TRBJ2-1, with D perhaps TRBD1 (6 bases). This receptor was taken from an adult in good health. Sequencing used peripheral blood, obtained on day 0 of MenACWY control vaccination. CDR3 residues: CATSDLQGRGNYNEQFF. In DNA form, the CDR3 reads TGTGCCACCAGTGATTTGCAAGGCAGGGGCAACTACAATGAGCAGTTCTTC.